Included here is one TCR beta chain sequence, with context. Its antigen is unknown. No base quality information exists; no much larger clone differs at one position. Donors formed part of the validation cohort, which comprised 120 subjects and was distinct from the first cohort of several hundred subjects. The sample comes from a study of cytomegalovirus exposure and HLA in healthy donors (dated by TCRdb to the late 2010s). Background for the entire study: According to a later analysis, one platform produced both the roughly 120 validation repertoires and the approximately 600 repertoires of the first cohort. The study was designed to test whether signatures of past pathogen exposure could be identified by cataloging public T cell receptors. A separate validation cohort of over a hundred different subjects was used in addition to the 666-subject first cohort. To predict cytomegalovirus infection status, the study combined high-throughput TCR immunosequencing, statistical association of individual TCRs with disease status, and machine learning.

From its cysteine to its phenylalanine, the CDR3 spans 14 amino acids. Here the CDR3 DNA is all that survives: 42 bases in frame from base 1. Looking up the germline V gene yields CDR1 SGHTA and CDR2 FQGNSA. Clipping removes 5 bases from V and 0 bases from J, with 3 as the unmatched junction base count. Summary of the overall study and its limitations: Most TCR sequences were seen in very few donors, while some public TCRs were found in many individuals. The study gave a list of some 150 TCR beta chains associated with cytomegalovirus. Three of the identified cytomegalovirus-associated TCR beta chains were confirmed in vitro to be specific for cytomegalovirus antigens. A later analysis lacked HLA typing for the validation cohort, so it scored co-occurrence in that cohort across all 120 repertoires. According to the authors, the approach could potentially be generalized to other disease states and immunological phenotypes. Subsequent analysis determined that TCRs grouped into clusters in the first cohort also showed a tendency toward co-occurrence across the 120 or so validation repertoires, and approximately 94% of cluster scores exceeded 0. The classifier was reported to diagnose cytomegalovirus status with high specificity and sensitivity in both the original and validation cohorts.

Library method: the immunoSEQ multiplex PCR assay. In the paper's pipeline: A statistical classification framework was developed to diagnose cytomegalovirus status using the catalog of TCR beta chain sequences. Here the immuneACCESS table is served through TCRdb, limited to in-frame sequences with V and J called. Missing clones are a known gap in these copies; in checked studies unresolved V genes cover under half, and the rest lacks a known reason. V and J calls and clone size are given by that table; D and trimming were obtained from the DNA. This sample comprises 150,000 to 200,000 clones, roughly 88% of them detected only once. Roughly 1.5% of the sample goes to the ten largest clones.

The sample was PBMCs. This chain is built from TRBV7-2 and TRBJ1-2; a stretch of 7 junction bases matches TRBD1. The clonotype comes from a young woman in good health and CMV-seronegative. CDR3 protein: CASSLGTANYGYTF. In nucleotides, the sequence is TGTGCCAGCAGCCTAGGGACAGCTAACTATGGCTACACCTTC.